The 30 T cell receptor beta chains presented below share a single source sample, sequenced in a study of T cells in Graves' hyperthyroidism and ophthalmopathy. RNA transcripts yielded amplified TCR beta CDR3 regions. The HTBI primer set drove a first-round RT-PCR of the TCR CDR3. TCRdb processed the multiplex PCR reads anew with MiXCR; each CDR3 protein has one entry. The table has around 800,000 distinct CDR3 sequences, roughly 40% seen once. Material: blood. The source of these receptors is a man aged 18-30 years with Graves' hyperthyroidism.

The chain joins TRBV2 to TRBJ2-7; no clear D. The V and J ends lost 7 bases and 4 bases respectively, with 17 bases between them. The V gene's germline CDR1 is SNHLY and CDR2 FYNNEI. The CDR3 loop spans 14 amino acids. CDR3 bases: TGTGCCAGCACGTCGGGTCTGAATCGGTACGAGCAGTACTTC. This sequence encodes CASTSGLNRYEQYF.

This chain uses TRBV29-1 with TRBJ2-2; the D is unclear. CDR3 length: 14 residues. Germline CDR1 and CDR2: SQVTM and ANQGSEA. Trimming left V 0 bases short and J 1 base short, with 6 bases between. CDR3: CSVEDTGNTGELFF. CDR3 sequence (DNA): TGCAGCGTTGAAGATACCGGGAACACCGGGGAGCTGTTTTTT.

About this clonotype itself: With a much larger clone just one base away, this may be a read error. The J gene is TRBJ1-6, the V gene TRBV20-1; no clear D gene. The V gene lost 6 bases and the J gene lost 12 bases, with 21 bases spanning the gap. The CDR3 length is 14 residues. Germline V gives CDR1 DFQATT, CDR2 SNEGSKA (reference sequence). The CDR3 sequence is CSAPRGMQGLPLHF. CDR3 nucleotide sequence: TGCAGTGCCCCTCGAGGGATGCAAGGTTTACCCCTCCACTTT.

This clonotype has more than one count but fewer than ten. The chain uses TRBV3-1 and TRBJ1-5, with D hard to call. The germline V gene encodes CDR1 LGHDT and CDR2 YNNKEL (reference sequence). This CDR3 has 16 amino acids. Trimming took off 1 base at V and 2 bases at J, with 12 bases between the two ends. The CDR3 DNA reads as TGTGCCAGCAGCCAAGGACCCGGCCGGGGCAATCAGCCCCAGCATTTT. Protein: CASSQGPGRGNQPQHF.

This chain uses TRBV4-2 with TRBJ1-5, with D possibly TRBD1 on 5 matching bases. The CDR3 totals 15 residues. Trimming cost V 0 bases and J 4 bases, with 10 bases left between them. Germline CDR1 is LGHNA and CDR2 is YNFKEQ. CDR3 DNA: TGTGCCAGCAGCCAAGATGGGGACGGGAATCAGCCCCAGCATTTT. Translating it yields CASSQDGDGNQPQHF.

This clonotype was observed a single time. V is TRBV10-2 and J is TRBJ2-7, with D maybe TRBD2 (6 bases). Trimming removed 0 bases at V and 6 bases at J, with 6 bases between. Germline assignment: CDR1 WSHSY and CDR2 SAAADI. CDR3 length: 12 residues. CDR3 residues: CASSESGSEQYF. The CDR3 DNA sequence: TGCGCCAGCAGTGAGTCCGGGAGCGAGCAGTACTTC.

This clonotype appeared many times. The J gene is TRBJ1-1, the V gene TRBV5-1; D gene uncertain. V shed 4 bases and J shed 0 bases, with 7 bases lying between them. Germline V gene lookup returns CDR1 SGHRS and CDR2 YFSETQ. The CDR3 runs 13 residues. DNA for the CDR3: TGCGCCAGCAGCAAGGGTTTGAACACTGAAGCTTTCTTT. Protein product: CASSKGLNTEAFF.

This clonotype was seen a few times. V is TRBV12-3 or TRBV12-4 and J is TRBJ2-5, with TRBD1 matching over 10 bases. V shed 4 bases, J shed 4 bases, and the junction held 6 bases outside the gene matches. The CDR3 spans 15 residues. DNA for the CDR3: TGTGCCAGCAGTTCCCCGGGACAGGGGAGAGAGACCCAGTACTTC. Its protein is CASSSPGQGRETQYF.

This clonotype was observed at least ten times. The chain combines TRBV7-9 with TRBJ2-7; TRBD1 matches at 9 bases. Germline-derived CDR1 and CDR2 are SEHNR and FQNEAQ (reference sequence). Unmatched junction bases numbered 1, after V lost 0 bases and J lost 7 bases. The CDR3 has 13 residues. The CDR3 here is CASSLAGTGEQYF. DNA for the CDR3: TGTGCCAGCAGCTTAGCTGGGACAGGGGAGCAGTACTTC.

As to this clonotype: The junction does not match germline at one end; this may be a read error. The rearrangement joins TRBV7-7 to TRBJ2-5, with a tentative D call TRBD1 (6 bases). The CDR3 is 17 amino acids. Germline loops: CDR1 SSHAT, CDR2 FNYEAQ (reference sequence). The CDR3, as DNA: TGTGCTAGCAGCTCCAATACCGGGACATATAAGGGGGAGACCCAGTACTTC. Translation: CASSSNTGTYKGETQYF.

CDR3 nucleotides: TGTGCCAGCAGCGCCAGAACAGGACTAGCGGCTAAAGAGCAGTACTTC. As protein: CASSARTGLAAKEQYF. This chain links TRBV7-2 with TRBJ2-7; 10 nucleotides match TRBD2. J was trimmed by 7 bases and V by 5 bases; bases with no gene match: 14. CDR1 and CDR2 (germline): SGHTA, FQGNSA. This CDR3 region has 16 residues.

This chain joins TRBV7-2 and TRBJ2-5; 7 bases line up with TRBD1. CDR1 and CDR2 (germline): SGHTA, FQGNSA. With 5 bases clipped from V and 13 bases from J, the junction kept 19 bases outside the gene matches. This CDR3 is built from 15 residues. CDR3 in amino acids: CASSITRTGSEKLYF. The CDR3, as DNA: TGTGCCAGCAGCATCACAAGGACAGGCTCTGAAAAACTGTACTTC.

Only a few counts were recorded for this clonotype. This chain connects TRBV11-2 to TRBJ1-4; 10 bases fit TRBD1. The V segment lost 3 bases and the J segment 2 bases; nucleotides outside the gene matches: 3. The CDR3 totals 16 residues. CDR1 SGHAT and CDR2 FQNNGV come from the germline V gene. The CDR3: CASSFRTGGTNEKLFF. The CDR3 nucleotides are TGTGCCAGCAGCTTCCGGACAGGGGGGACTAATGAAAAACTGTTTTTT.

As for this clonotype: The conserved closing phenylalanine or tryptophan is absent in this CDR3, likely reflecting a read error. The chain is built from TRBV7-2 and TRBJ1-1; 8 bases align to TRBD1. V was clipped by 3 bases and J by 2 bases; unmatched bases: 2. The CDR3 covers 14 residues. Germline values: CDR1 SGHTA, CDR2 FQGNSA. Here the CDR3 reads CASSLTGDNTEAFL. CDR3 DNA sequence: TGTGCCAGCAGCTTGACAGGGGACAACACTGAAGCTTTCCTT.

Concerning this clonotype: The junction departs from germline at one end; a sequencing error may be responsible. The rearrangement joins TRBV5-5 to TRBJ1-3, with 10 bases fitting TRBD1. Germline V lookup: CDR1 SGHKS, CDR2 YYEKEE (reference sequence). There are 15 residues in the CDR3. The chain's CDR3 is CASSLDRGHGNTIYF. CDR3 bases: TGCGCCAGCAGTCTTGACAGGGGGCATGGAAACACCATATATTTT.

The J gene is TRBJ2-7, the V gene TRBV5-4, with TRBD1 identical over 8 bases. Trimming at V came to 4 bases and at J to 5 bases, leaving 11 bases not matched to a gene. Germline V gene sequence: CDR1 SGHNT, CDR2 YYREEE (reference sequence). This CDR3 region has 15 residues. The CDR3 bases are TGTGCCAGCAGCCTCCGGGACAGGAGGATAGACGAGCAGTACTTC. The encoded protein is CASSLRDRRIDEQYF. The full variable domain, with the rest looked up from reference TRBV5-4 and TRBJ2-7, is ETGVTQSPTHLIKTRGQQVTLRCSSQSGHNTVSWYQQALGQGPQFIFQYYREEENGRGNFPPRFSGLQFPNYSSELNVNALELDDSALYLCASSLRDRRIDEQYFGPGTRLTVT.

The CDR3 DNA sequence: TGCGCCAGCAGCCAAGATGGGGTACTGCAGCCCCAGCATTTT. Protein product: CASSQDGVLQPQHF. The V gene is TRBV4-1, the J gene TRBJ1-5; no clear D. CDR1 and CDR2 (germline): MGHRA, YSYEKL. There are 14 residues in the CDR3. The V end was cut by 0 bases, the J end by 7 bases, with 10 bases between.

This clonotype was seen many times. The rearrangement joins TRBV9 to TRBJ1-1; no definite D call. V was trimmed by 4 bases and J by 4 bases, leaving 14 bases between them. The CDR3 consists of 14 residues. The V gene's germline CDR1 is SGDLS and CDR2 YYNGEE. The CDR3 DNA sequence: TGTGCCAGCAGCAAGAGGTCGGAACGCACTGAAGCTTTCTTT. This translates into CASSKRSERTEAFF.

V and J are TRBV7-9 and TRBJ1-2; D possibly corresponds to TRBD1 (5 bases). V was pared by 5 bases and J by 7 bases, with 20 bases between. In germline, CDR1 is SEHNR, CDR2 FQNEAQ (reference sequence). The CDR3 loop spans 15 amino acids. CDR3: CASSQSLTLRGGYTF. The CDR3 region has the DNA TGTGCCAGCAGCCAGTCGTTAACTCTAAGGGGTGGCTACACCTTC. Full variable domain (outside the CDR3, taken from reference TRBV7-9 and TRBJ1-2): DTGVSQNPRHKITKRGQNVTFRCDPISEHNRLYWYRQTLGQGPEFLTYFQNEAQLEKSRLLSDRFSAERPKGSFSTLEIQRTEQGDSAMYLCASSQSLTLRGGYTFGSGTRLTVV.

V and J are TRBV29-1 and TRBJ1-5; D perhaps matches TRBD1 (5 bases). The CDR3 sequence is 13 residues long. The germline CDR1 and CDR2 sequences are SQVTM and ANQGSEA. With 8 bases removed from V and 6 bases from J, the gap between germline ends came to 17 bases. In nucleotides, the CDR3 is TGCAGCTTAGGGGCGGGGGAGGGTCAGCCCCAGCATTTT. This translates into CSLGAGEGQPQHF.

The CDR3 loop is CASSQGRLALNEQYF. The CDR3 nucleotides are TGCGCCAGCAGCCAAGGGCGATTGGCTCTCAACGAGCAGTACTTC. The chain carries TRBV5-1 and TRBJ2-7; D unclear. Trimming removed 4 bases from V and 5 bases from J, with 19 bases in between. Germline V gene lookup returns CDR1 SGHRS and CDR2 YFSETQ. The CDR3 has 15 amino acids.

This clonotype was seen at least ten times. V gene TRBV5-1 combines with J gene TRBJ2-7, with 11 bases lining up with TRBD2. Germline CDR1 and CDR2: SGHRS and YFSETQ. V lost 1 base, J lost 5 bases, and 5 bases stayed unmatched. This CDR3 has 15 amino acids. CDR3: CASSLYTSGSDEQYF. The CDR3 region has the DNA TGCGCCAGCAGCTTGTATACTAGCGGGAGTGACGAGCAGTACTTC.

The chain combines TRBV7-2 with TRBJ2-7; 8 nucleotides match TRBD2. This CDR3 has 14 amino acids. V was clipped by 5 bases and J by 3 bases; unmatched bases: 6. CDR1 and CDR2 (germline): SGHTA, FQGNSA. CDR3: CASSLRGADYEQYF. The CDR3, as DNA: TGTGCCAGCAGCCTGCGGGGGGCGGACTACGAGCAGTACTTC.

This clonotype was detected only once. The chain recombines TRBV19 with TRBJ2-2; 7 bases match TRBD2. Per germline, CDR1 LNHDA and CDR2 SQIVND (reference sequence). The ends lost 8 bases at V and 0 bases at J; junction bases unmatched: 6. This CDR3 is 15 amino acids long. DNA of the CDR3: TGTGCCAGTGGGTGGGGACTACCGAACACCGGGGAGCTGTTTTTT. It codes for CASGWGLPNTGELFF.

As concerns this clonotype: It may be a read error: a sequence one base away is much more abundant. The gene calls are TRBV7-9 and TRBJ2-5; 12 bases match TRBD2. CDR1 and CDR2 (germline): SEHNR, FQNEAQ (reference sequence). This CDR3 is built from 14 residues. V was clipped by 4 bases and J by 4 bases; unmatched bases: 1. CDR3 protein: CASSWGLAGETQYF. CDR3 bases: TGTGCCAGCAGCTGGGGACTAGCGGGAGAGACCCAGTACTTC.

The chain combines TRBV6-6 with TRBJ1-4; D is undetermined. Germline CDR1 MNHNY, CDR2 SVGAGI (reference sequence). The CDR3 sequence is 12 residues long. Between the trimmed V and J ends, which lost 6 bases and 11 bases, there was a span of 13 bases. CDR3 nucleotide sequence: TGTGCCAGCAGCCTAAGGACGGGGAAACTGTTTTTT. Translation: CASSLRTGKLFF.

The chain uses TRBV29-1 and TRBJ1-2; 8 positions match TRBD1. The germline gives CDR1 SQVTM, CDR2 ANQGSEA. The CDR3 is made up of 12 amino acids. J gave up 12 bases and V 6 bases, and 12 bases lay outside the gene matches. As DNA, the CDR3 is TGCAGCGTGTTGGACAGGGAAGCTGGAAACACCTTC. Amino acid sequence: CSVLDREAGNTF.

The chain joins TRBV4-3 to TRBJ1-5; the match to TRBD1 covers 7 bases. Germline CDR1 reads LGHNA; CDR2 reads YSLEER. CDR3 length equals 15 residues. V dropped 3 bases and J dropped 1; count of bases not matched to a gene: 3. The CDR3 spells CASSQGGQSNQPQHF. In nucleotides, the CDR3 is TGCGCCAGCAGCCAGGGGGGACAGAGCAATCAGCCCCAGCATTTT.

This clonotype was picked up many times. The chain combines TRBV7-2 with TRBJ2-5; D gene unclear. Germline lookup yields CDR1 SGHTA and CDR2 FQGNSA. The CDR3 has 13 residues. The V gene lost 5 bases and the J gene lost 5 bases, with 12 bases spanning the gap. CDR3 region: CASSPGSAETQYF. In DNA form, the CDR3 reads TGTGCCAGCAGCCCCGGTTCGGCGGAGACCCAGTACTTC.

This clonotype was counted at least ten times. The gene calls are TRBV2 and TRBJ2-5, with D hard to call. Trimming removed 1 base at V and 0 bases at J, with 6 bases between. Germline-derived CDR1 and CDR2 are SNHLY and FYNNEI. This CDR3 spans 14 amino acids. The DNA of the CDR3 is TGTGCCAGCAGTGAAGTTGATAACCAAGAGACCCAGTACTTC. It is translated as CASSEVDNQETQYF.